The 17 T cell receptor beta chains presented below share a single source sample, sequenced in a study of blood T cell repertoires in COVID-19. Profiled with immunoSEQ multiplex PCR; TCRdb holds only in-frame clones, not every one. The data hold tens of thousands of clones, with approximately 79% observed a single time. The specimen was peripheral blood. The receptors come from a man at least 80 years old with active COVID-19.

The rearrangement links TRBV5-1 to TRBJ2-7; D is perhaps TRBD1 (6 bases). V dropped 4 bases and J dropped 2 bases, with 13 bases sitting between them. CDR3 length equals 14 residues. Per germline, CDR1 SGHRS and CDR2 YFSETQ. The CDR3 DNA reads TGCGCCAGCAGCACGACAGGAAGACCCTACGAGCAGTACTTC. It is translated as CASSTTGRPYEQYF.

The table lists this clone with many counts. The CDR3 sequence is CASSYGTGGVYGYTF. Written as DNA, the CDR3 is TGTGCCAGCAGTTACGGGACAGGGGGAGTCTATGGCTACACCTTC. The chain uses TRBV6-2 or TRBV6-3 and TRBJ1-2; 11 nucleotides agree with TRBD1. Germline-derived CDR1 and CDR2 are MNHEY and SVGEGT. CDR3 length: 15 residues. With V trimmed by 2 bases and J by 4 bases, 3 bases remained unmatched.

The V call is TRBV7-3, the J call TRBJ2-2, with TRBD1 matching over 7 bases. Trimming removed 2 bases from V and 4 bases from J; junction bases left unmatched: 4. Germline V gene lookup returns CDR1 SGHTA and CDR2 FQGTGA. The CDR3 totals 15 residues. DNA for the CDR3: TGTGCCAGCAGCTTAGGGACAGTGGGCACCGGGGAGCTGTTTTTT. Protein sequence: CASSLGTVGTGELFF.

The gene calls are TRBV27 and TRBJ2-3; TRBD2 agrees at 7 bases. Trimming at V came to 8 bases and at J to 0 bases, leaving 5 bases not matched to a gene. The CDR3 runs 14 residues. CDR1 and CDR2 (germline): MNHEY, SMNVEV (reference sequence). The CDR3 region has the DNA TGTGCCAGCGCAAGCGGGGCTAGCACAGATACGCAGTATTTT. Residues: CASASGASTDTQYF.

For the CDR3, the DNA is TGTGCCACCAGCAGAGATCGCGGGGGCACTGAAGCTTTCTTT. Its translation is CATSRDRGGTEAFF. The chain uses TRBV15 and TRBJ1-1; the D gene is possibly TRBD1 (5 bases). Trimming shortened V by 0 bases and J by 4 bases, and 9 bases separated the two germline ends. Germline V gene data show CDR1 as LNHNV and CDR2 as YYDKDF (reference sequence). The CDR3 runs to 14 residues.

This chain links TRBV14 with TRBJ2-1; 10 bases line up with TRBD2. The V gene's germline CDR1 is SGHDN and CDR2 FVKESK. V was pared by 4 bases and J by 3 bases, with 6 bases of the junction left unmatched. This CDR3 comprises 16 residues. The CDR3 is CASSPQAGGRYNEQFF. CDR3 bases: TGTGCCAGCAGCCCACAAGCGGGGGGGCGCTACAATGAGCAGTTCTTC.

V and J are TRBV7-2 and TRBJ1-1, with D tentatively TRBD1 (6 bases). The CDR3 runs to 15 residues. Germline assignment: CDR1 SGHTA and CDR2 FQGNSA. V gave up 5 bases and J gave up 4 bases, with 17 bases separating them. The CDR3 spells CASSIQGGGSTEAFF. The CDR3, as DNA: TGTGCCAGCAGCATACAGGGAGGGGGGAGCACTGAAGCTTTCTTT.

For the CDR3, the DNA is TGTGCCAGCAGCGCACTAGAAACCATTCAAGAGACCCAGTACTTC. Translation gives CASSALETIQETQYF. The gene calls are TRBV6-2 or TRBV6-3 and TRBJ2-5, with a weak D call TRBD2 (5 bases). Germline V CDR1 and CDR2: MNHEY, SVGEGT. Trimming pared 6 bases from V and 2 bases from J, leaving 16 bases between. CDR3 length: 15 residues.

On this clone itself: At one boundary the junction diverges from the germline segment, which might be a read error. CDR3 in amino acids: CASSQDDGSLVNAF. The CDR3 DNA sequence: TGCGCCAGCAGCCAAGATGATGGGAGTCTGGTTAACGCCTTC. The chain carries TRBV4-1 and TRBJ1-2; D uncertain. This CDR3 is built from 14 residues. From germline, CDR1 is MGHRA and CDR2 YSYEKL.

V and J are TRBV7-9 and TRBJ1-1, with TRBD1 identical over 9 bases. Unmatched junction bases numbered 5, after V lost 4 bases and J lost 5 bases. The germline gives CDR1 SEHNR, CDR2 FQNEAQ (reference sequence). This CDR3 comprises 14 residues. CDR3 sequence: CASSWTGVKTEAFF. The CDR3 DNA reads TGTGCCAGCAGCTGGACAGGGGTAAAGACTGAAGCTTTCTTT.

This clone has a single count. V gene TRBV14 combines with J gene TRBJ2-1; no clear D. Trimming took 5 bases from V and 4 from J, leaving 12 bases between them. Germline V gives CDR1 SGHDN, CDR2 FVKESK. This CDR3 is built from 14 residues. CDR3 sequence (DNA): TGTGCCAGCAGCACCGGTGCAGGTTACAATGAGCAGTTCTTC. Its protein is CASSTGAGYNEQFF.

V gene TRBV10-3 combines with J gene TRBJ2-1; 8 bases line up with TRBD1. Per the germline V gene, CDR1 is ENHRY and CDR2 is SYGVKD. There are 16 residues in the CDR3. V trimming: 3 bases; J trimming: 0 bases; junction bases outside the gene matches: 4. The CDR3 DNA follows: TGTGCCATCAGTGATTCAGGGGGCGCCTCCTACAATGAGCAGTTCTTC. Translating it yields CAISDSGGASYNEQFF.

The rearrangement links TRBV18 to TRBJ2-3; 8 bases agree with TRBD2. The trim removed 1 base at V and 4 bases at J, leaving 7 bases unmatched. Per the germline V gene, CDR1 is KGHSH and CDR2 is LQKENI. CDR3 length equals 16 residues. The CDR3 sequence: CASSPLNGGASDTQYF. DNA for the CDR3: TGTGCCAGCTCACCACTCAACGGGGGGGCCTCAGATACGCAGTATTTT.

This clone has more than one count but fewer than ten. The chain carries TRBV29-1 and TRBJ2-5, with 12 bases lining up with TRBD2. After removal of 5 bases from V and 5 bases from J, the junction contained 9 bases not matched to a gene. CDR1 is SQVTM, CDR2 ANQGSEA, per germline. The CDR3 has 15 amino acids. The CDR3 nucleotides are TGCAGCGTTTCGCTAGCGGGAGGGCCTATGGAGACCCAGTACTTC. This translates into CSVSLAGGPMETQYF.

The V gene is TRBV7-8, the J gene TRBJ2-3; 7 nucleotides agree with TRBD1. Germline loops: CDR1 SGHVS, CDR2 FQNEAQ. V trimming: 5 bases; J trimming: 4 bases; junction bases outside the gene matches: 9. The CDR3 has 15 amino acids. The DNA of the CDR3 is TGTGCCAGCAGCCCCCCGACAGGGCGAGCAGATACGCAGTATTTT. It is translated as CASSPPTGRADTQYF.

The chain recombines TRBV19 with TRBJ1-3; D uncertain. The CDR3 has 15 amino acids. CDR1 LNHDA and CDR2 SQIVND come from the germline V gene (reference sequence). The V end lost 6 bases, the J end lost 0 bases, and 12 bases lay between the germline ends. CDR3 nucleotides: TGTGCCAGTAGGCAAGATCAGATCTCTGGAAACACCATATATTTT. Amino acids: CASRQDQISGNTIYF. The full variable domain, in which reference TRBV19 and TRBJ1-3 provide the parts outside the CDR3, is DGGITQSPKYLFRKEGQNVTLSCEQNLNHDAMYWYRQDPGQGLRLIYYSQIVNDFQKGDIAEGYSVSREKKESFPLTVTSAQKNPTAFYLCASRQDQISGNTIYFGEGSWLTVV.

This clone was seen just once. The J gene is TRBJ2-1, the V gene TRBV2; possibly TRBD2 for D (5 bases). CDR1 and CDR2 from the germline V gene are SNHLY and FYNNEI. CDR3 length: 18 amino acids. V was shortened by 3 bases and J by 6 bases, with 24 bases between the two germline ends. As DNA, the CDR3 is TGTGCCAGCAGTGATAATTTATCGGGGTGGGGTCTTCCCAATGAGCAGTTCTTC. It is translated as CASSDNLSGWGLPNEQFF.